This TCR beta chain originates from a study of blood T cell repertoires in COVID-19. This table comes from immunoSEQ multiplex PCR, and its TCRdb copy is limited to in-frame clones, with some not included. Found here are 450,000 to 600,000 clones, about 85% of them singletons; the top ten hold 0.7%. The CDR3 contains 15 residues. The germline V gene has CDR1 SGHRS and CDR2 YFSETQ. Trimming at V came to 4 bases and at J to 4 bases, leaving 5 bases not matched to a gene. The material sequenced was PBMCs or T cells enriched from blood (not recorded which). The rearrangement links TRBV5-1 to TRBJ2-2; 9 nucleotides align to TRBD1. The clonotype originates from a woman aged 18-35 years who had recovered from COVID-19. The CDR3 spells CASSGQGPFTGELFF. Written as DNA, the CDR3 is TGCGCCAGCAGCGGACAGGGGCCTTTCACCGGGGAGCTGTTTTTT.